These 11 T cell receptor beta chains originate from one sample sequenced in a study of shared clonotypes between healthy human individuals. Repertoires were generated with immunoSEQ multiplex PCR, while TCRdb's copy carries only in-frame clones and drops some. Here the sample spans some 790,000 clones, around 77% being singletons. Sequenced input: memory CD4+ T cells sorted from blood. As for subset: CD45RA-negative fraction. These receptors all come from a woman in her 30s in good health.

The rearrangement joins TRBV2 to TRBJ1-5; maybe TRBD1 (6 bases). The CDR3 runs to 15 residues. V lost 7 bases and J 1 base, leaving 14 bases between the germline ends. In germline, CDR1 is SNHLY, CDR2 FYNNEI. Here the CDR3 reads CASTSGDLSNQPQHF. The CDR3 DNA follows: TGTGCCAGCACCTCAGGGGATTTGAGCAATCAGCCCCAGCATTTT.

This chain links TRBV27 with TRBJ2-3; D remains unclear. The germline V and J ends were trimmed by 4 bases and 2 bases, with 13 bases remaining between them. The CDR3 spans 15 residues. Germline V lookup: CDR1 MNHEY, CDR2 SMNVEV (reference sequence). In DNA, the CDR3 is TGTGCCAGCAGTTCCCGGAGTCGACCCACAGATACGCAGTATTTT. It specifies CASSSRSRPTDTQYF.

There are a few counts of this clone. The junction departs from germline at one end; a sequencing error may be responsible. This sample includes further DNA sequences coding for the same CDR3. The chain carries TRBV4-1 and TRBJ1-2; a possible D gene is TRBD1 (6 bases). This CDR3 region has 15 residues. Per germline, CDR1 MGHRA and CDR2 YSYEKL. The CDR3: CASSQPGQRNYGYTF. In DNA form, the CDR3 reads TGTGCCAGCAGCCAACCCGGACAGCGTAACTATGGCTACACCTTC.

A remark on this clone: A much larger clone differs from this one at a single base, so this may be a read error. The CDR3 sequence is CASSFGTGNEQYF. The CDR3 DNA reads TGTGCCAGCAGCTTCGGGACAGGGAACGAGCAGTACTTC. This chain uses TRBV7-6 with TRBJ2-7; 9 bases are a match to TRBD1. The CDR3 has 13 amino acids. Trimming cost V 3 bases and J 5 bases; bases outside gene matches: 2. Germline CDR1 reads SGHVS; CDR2 reads FNYEAQ.

The J gene is TRBJ2-6, the V gene TRBV4-1, with D possibly matching TRBD2 (5 bases). Germline assignment: CDR1 MGHRA and CDR2 YSYEKL. The ends were cut back, 0 bases at V and 0 bases at J, with 12 bases in the middle. The CDR3 is 18 residues long. In DNA form, the CDR3 reads TGCGCCAGCAGCCAAGATCGAGGGATGAGCTCTGGGGCCAACGTCCTGACTTTC. Residues: CASSQDRGMSSGANVLTF.

In nucleotides, the CDR3 is TGTGCCAGCAGCTTAGTTCTGGGGGTACAGGCCACCGGGGAGCTGTTTTTT. Its translation: CASSLVLGVQATGELFF. The chain joins TRBV7-2 to TRBJ2-2, with D perhaps given as TRBD1 or TRBD2 (5 bases each). The CDR3 is made up of 17 amino acids. Germline assignment: CDR1 SGHTA and CDR2 FQGNSA. V was cut by 1 base and J by 4 bases, with 16 bases left in between. The variable domain in full, completed from reference TRBV7-2 and TRBJ2-2, reads GAGVSQSPSNKVTEKGKDVELRCDPISGHTALYWYRQSLGQGLEFLIYFQGNSAPDKSGLPSDRFSAERTGGSVSTLTIQRTQQEDSAVYLCASSLVLGVQATGELFFGEGSRLTVL.

The chain combines TRBV5-1 with TRBJ2-3; D perhaps matches TRBD2 (6 bases). CDR1 and CDR2 from the germline V gene are SGHRS and YFSETQ. The CDR3 consists of 16 residues. V lost 4 bases to trimming and J lost 1 base, with 16 bases between them. DNA of the CDR3: TGCGCCAGCAGCACTGAGAGCGGGCTTGGCACAGATACGCAGTATTTT. Translation: CASSTESGLGTDTQYF.

The CDR3 spells CASSRAGRAASYEQYF. The CDR3, as DNA: TGTGCCAGTAGTAGAGCGGGACGGGCGGCATCCTACGAGCAGTACTTC. The chain links TRBV19 to TRBJ2-7; TRBD2 aligns across 7 bases. J lost 1 base, V lost 4 bases, and 10 bases had no gene match. The CDR3 has 16 amino acids. The V gene's germline CDR1 is LNHDA and CDR2 SQIVND (reference sequence).

This rearrangement joins TRBV2 to TRBJ2-6; D is tentatively TRBD1 or TRBD2 (6 bases each). The V end was cut by 7 bases, the J end by 1 base, with 11 bases between. CDR3 length equals 15 residues. Germline V gene data show CDR1 as SNHLY and CDR2 as FYNNEI. In DNA form, the CDR3 reads TGTGCCAGCAAAGGAGGGGGTTCTGGGGCCAACGTCCTGACTTTC. Its protein is CASKGGGSGANVLTF.

The chain carries TRBV30 and TRBJ1-1; TRBD1 aligns across 7 bases. The V gene's germline CDR1 is GTSNPN and CDR2 SVGIG (reference sequence). The trim removed 7 bases at V and 4 bases at J, leaving 3 bases unmatched. The CDR3 totals 11 residues. As DNA, the CDR3 is TGTGCCTATCAGGGGGTCACTGAAGCTTTCTTT. It yields the protein CAYQGVTEAFF.

The rearrangement uses TRBV11-1 and TRBJ2-7; D may correspond to TRBD1 or TRBD2 (5 bases each). V lost 3 bases and J 1 base, leaving 16 bases between the germline ends. The germline V gene encodes CDR1 SGHAT and CDR2 FQDESV (reference sequence). The CDR3 covers 16 residues. CDR3 sequence reads: CASSFGTGTKSYEQYF. The CDR3 nucleotides are TGTGCCAGCAGCTTTGGTACCGGGACCAAGTCCTACGAGCAGTACTTC.